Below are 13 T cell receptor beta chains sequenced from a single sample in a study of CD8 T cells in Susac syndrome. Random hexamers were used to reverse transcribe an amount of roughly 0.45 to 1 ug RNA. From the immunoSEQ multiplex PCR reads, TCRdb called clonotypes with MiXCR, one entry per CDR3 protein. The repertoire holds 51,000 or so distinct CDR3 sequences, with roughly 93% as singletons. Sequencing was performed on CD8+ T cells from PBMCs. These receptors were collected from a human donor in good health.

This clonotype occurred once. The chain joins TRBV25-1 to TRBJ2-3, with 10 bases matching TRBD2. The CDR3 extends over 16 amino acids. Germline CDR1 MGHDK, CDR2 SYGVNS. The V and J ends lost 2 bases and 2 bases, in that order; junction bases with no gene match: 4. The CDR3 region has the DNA TGTGCCAGCAGTGAAGCGGGGACTAGCGTCACAGATACGCAGTATTTT. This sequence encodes CASSEAGTSVTDTQYF.

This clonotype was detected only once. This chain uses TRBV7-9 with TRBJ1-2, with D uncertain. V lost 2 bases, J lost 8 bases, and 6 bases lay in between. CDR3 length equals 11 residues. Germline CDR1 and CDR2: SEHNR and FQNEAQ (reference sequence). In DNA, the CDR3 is TGTGCCAGCAGCTTACTTGGCGGCTACACCTTC. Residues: CASSLLGGYTF.

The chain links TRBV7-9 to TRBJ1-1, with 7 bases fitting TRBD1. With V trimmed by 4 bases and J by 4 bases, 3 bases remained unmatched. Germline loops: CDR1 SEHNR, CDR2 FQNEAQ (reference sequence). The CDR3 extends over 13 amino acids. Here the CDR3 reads CASSSNRGTEAFF. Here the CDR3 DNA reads TGTGCCAGCAGCTCAAACAGGGGCACTGAAGCTTTCTTT.

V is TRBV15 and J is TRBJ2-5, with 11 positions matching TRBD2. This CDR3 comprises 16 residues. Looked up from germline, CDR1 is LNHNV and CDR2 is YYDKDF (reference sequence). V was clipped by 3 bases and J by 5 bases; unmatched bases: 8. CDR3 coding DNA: TGTGCCACCAGCAGCGGTGAACTAGCGGGAGTGGAGACCCAGTACTTC. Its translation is CATSSGELAGVETQYF.

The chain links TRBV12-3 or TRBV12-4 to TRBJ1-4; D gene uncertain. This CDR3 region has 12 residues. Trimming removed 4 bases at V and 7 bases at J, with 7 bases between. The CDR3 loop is CASSYSSEKLFF. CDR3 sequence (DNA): TGTGCCAGCAGTTACAGTAGTGAAAAACTGTTTTTT.

CDR3: CSAATGQRYEQYF. CDR3 bases: TGCAGCGCAGCCACGGGACAGCGGTACGAGCAGTACTTC. The gene calls are TRBV29-1 and TRBJ2-7; 7 bases agree with TRBD1. The CDR3 is made up of 13 amino acids. Germline V gene data show CDR1 as SQVTM and CDR2 as ANQGSEA. V dropped 7 bases and J dropped 4; count of bases not matched to a gene: 10.

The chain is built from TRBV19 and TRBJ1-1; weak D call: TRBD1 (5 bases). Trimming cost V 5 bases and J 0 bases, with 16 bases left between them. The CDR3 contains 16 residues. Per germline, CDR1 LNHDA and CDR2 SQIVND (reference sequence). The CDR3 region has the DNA TGTGCCAGTAGTTCGACAGTATATGGAATGAACACTGAAGCTTTCTTT. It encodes CASSSTVYGMNTEAFF.

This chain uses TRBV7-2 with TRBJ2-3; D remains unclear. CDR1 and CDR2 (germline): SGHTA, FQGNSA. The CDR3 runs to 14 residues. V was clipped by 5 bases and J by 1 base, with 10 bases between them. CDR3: CASSPLMGTDTQYF. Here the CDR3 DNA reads TGTGCCAGCAGCCCGCTGATGGGCACAGATACGCAGTATTTT.

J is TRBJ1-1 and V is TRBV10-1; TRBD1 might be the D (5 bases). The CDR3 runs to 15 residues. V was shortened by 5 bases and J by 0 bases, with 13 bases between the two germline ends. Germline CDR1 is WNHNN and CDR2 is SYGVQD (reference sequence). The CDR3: CASSSGLELNTEAFF. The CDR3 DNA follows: TGCGCCAGCAGTTCGGGACTCGAGTTGAACACTGAAGCTTTCTTT.

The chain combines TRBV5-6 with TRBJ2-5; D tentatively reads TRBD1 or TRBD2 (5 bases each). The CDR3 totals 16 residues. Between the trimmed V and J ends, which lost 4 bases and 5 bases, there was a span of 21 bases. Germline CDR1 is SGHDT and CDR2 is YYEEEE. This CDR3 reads CASSVDGAGTRETQYF. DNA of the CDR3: TGTGCCAGCAGCGTGGACGGGGCAGGGACGAGGGAGACCCAGTACTTC.

CDR3 sequence (DNA): TGCAGCGTTCCCACAGGGGGCTCCTACAATGAGCAGTTCTTC. It specifies CSVPTGGSYNEQFF. The J gene is TRBJ2-1, the V gene TRBV29-1; 8 positions match TRBD1. Germline-derived CDR1 and CDR2 are SQVTM and ANQGSEA. Unmatched junction bases numbered 3, after V lost 5 bases and J lost 0 bases. The CDR3 runs 14 residues.

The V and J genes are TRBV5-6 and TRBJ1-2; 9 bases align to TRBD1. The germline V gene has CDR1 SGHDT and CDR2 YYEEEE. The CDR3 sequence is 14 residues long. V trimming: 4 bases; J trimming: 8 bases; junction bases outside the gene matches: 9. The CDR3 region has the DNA TGTGCCAGCAGCCTCGGACAGGGGAAAGTGGGCTACACCTTC. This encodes CASSLGQGKVGYTF.

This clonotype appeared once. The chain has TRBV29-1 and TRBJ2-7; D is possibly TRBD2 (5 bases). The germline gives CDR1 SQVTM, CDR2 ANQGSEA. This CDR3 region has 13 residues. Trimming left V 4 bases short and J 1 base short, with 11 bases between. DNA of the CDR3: TGCAGCGTTGCTCCACGGGGTTCCTACGAGCAGTACTTC. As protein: CSVAPRGSYEQYF.